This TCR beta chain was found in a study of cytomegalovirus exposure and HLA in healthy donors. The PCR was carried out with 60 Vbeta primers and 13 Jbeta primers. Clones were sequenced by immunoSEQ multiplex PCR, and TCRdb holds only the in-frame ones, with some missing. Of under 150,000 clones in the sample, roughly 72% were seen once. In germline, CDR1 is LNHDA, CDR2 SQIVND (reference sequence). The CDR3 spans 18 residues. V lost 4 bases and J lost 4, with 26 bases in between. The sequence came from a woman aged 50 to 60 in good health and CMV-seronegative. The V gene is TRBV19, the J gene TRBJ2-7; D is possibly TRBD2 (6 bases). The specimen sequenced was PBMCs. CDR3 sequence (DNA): TGTGCCAGTAGTAATCTCCCCTCAGCGGTAACGGGGGTTTACGAGCAGTACTTC. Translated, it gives CASSNLPSAVTGVYEQYF.